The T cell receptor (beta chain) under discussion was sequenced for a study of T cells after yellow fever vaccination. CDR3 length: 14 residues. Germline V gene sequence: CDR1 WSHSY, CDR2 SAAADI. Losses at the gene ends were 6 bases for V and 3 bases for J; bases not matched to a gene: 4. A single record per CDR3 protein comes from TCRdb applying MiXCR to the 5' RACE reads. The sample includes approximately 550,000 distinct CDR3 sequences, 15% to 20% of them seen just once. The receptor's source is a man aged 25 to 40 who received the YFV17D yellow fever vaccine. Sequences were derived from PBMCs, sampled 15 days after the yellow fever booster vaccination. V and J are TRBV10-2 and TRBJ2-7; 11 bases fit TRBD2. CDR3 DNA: TGCGCCAGCAGCACTAGCGGGAGTATCTACGAGCAGTACTTC. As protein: CASSTSGSIYEQYF.